This T cell receptor beta chain was recovered during a study of response to subunit inactivated influenza vaccine. Notes on the study in general: The authors put forward the suggestion that each seasonal influenza vaccination may bring in only a limited number of new T cells.

This clonotype appeared a few times. As yet, its antigen is unknown. Germline values: CDR1 LGHNA, CDR2 YSLEER. The ends lost 4 bases at V and 0 bases at J; junction bases unmatched: 3. The CDR3 spans 17 residues. TCRdb redid the calling of the RT-PCR reads with MiXCR, one entry per CDR3 protein. The sample has just over 300,000 distinct CDR3 sequences, 22% seen once; the top ten hold 10% to 13%. The sample here was PBMCs from blood, taken approximately 20 months after vaccination. The origin of this receptor is a man in his fifties or sixties who received an inactivated influenza vaccine. The rearrangement joins TRBV4-3 to TRBJ1-6; 10 nucleotides line up with TRBD1. As DNA, the CDR3 is TGCGCCAGCAGCCGGGACAGGGGAACCTCCTATAATTCACCCCTCCACTTT. The encoded protein is CASSRDRGTSYNSPLHF.